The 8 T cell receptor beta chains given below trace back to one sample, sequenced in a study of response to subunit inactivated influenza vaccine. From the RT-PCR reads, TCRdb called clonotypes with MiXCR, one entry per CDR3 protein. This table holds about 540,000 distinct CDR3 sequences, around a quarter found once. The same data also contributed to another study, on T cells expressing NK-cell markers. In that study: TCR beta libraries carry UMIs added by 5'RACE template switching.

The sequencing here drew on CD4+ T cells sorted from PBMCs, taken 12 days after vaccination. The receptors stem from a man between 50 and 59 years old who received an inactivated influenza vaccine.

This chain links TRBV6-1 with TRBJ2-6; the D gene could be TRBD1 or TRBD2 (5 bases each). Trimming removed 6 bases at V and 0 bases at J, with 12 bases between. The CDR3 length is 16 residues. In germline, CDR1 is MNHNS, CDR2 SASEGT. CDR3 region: CASSPGRGSGANVLTF. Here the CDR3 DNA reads TGTGCCAGCAGCCCGGGACGGGGCTCTGGGGCCAACGTCCTGACTTTC.

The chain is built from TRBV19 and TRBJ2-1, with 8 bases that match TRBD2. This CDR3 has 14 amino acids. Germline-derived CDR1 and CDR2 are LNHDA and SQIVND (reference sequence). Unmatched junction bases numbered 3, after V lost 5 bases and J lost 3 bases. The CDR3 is CASSRAGGYNEQFF. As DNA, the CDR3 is TGTGCCAGTAGTCGTGCGGGAGGCTACAATGAGCAGTTCTTC.

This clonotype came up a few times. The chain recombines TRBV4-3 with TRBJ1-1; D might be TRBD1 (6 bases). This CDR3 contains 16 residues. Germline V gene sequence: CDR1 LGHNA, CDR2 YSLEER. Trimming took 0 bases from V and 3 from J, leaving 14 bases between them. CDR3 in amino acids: CASSQDRRAGDTEAFF. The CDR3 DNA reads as TGCGCCAGCAGCCAAGACCGGAGGGCAGGGGACACTGAAGCTTTCTTT.

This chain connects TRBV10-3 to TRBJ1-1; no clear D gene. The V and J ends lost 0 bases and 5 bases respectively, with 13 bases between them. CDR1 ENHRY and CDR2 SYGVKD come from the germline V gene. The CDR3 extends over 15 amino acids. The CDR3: CAISESGDGRTEAFF. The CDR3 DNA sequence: TGTGCCATCAGTGAGTCTGGCGACGGTCGGACTGAAGCTTTCTTT.

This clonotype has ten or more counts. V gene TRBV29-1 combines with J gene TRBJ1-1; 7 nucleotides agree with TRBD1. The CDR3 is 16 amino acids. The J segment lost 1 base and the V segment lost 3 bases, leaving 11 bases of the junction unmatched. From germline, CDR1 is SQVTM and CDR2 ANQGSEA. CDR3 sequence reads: CSVDSRRQGRNTEAFF. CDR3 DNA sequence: TGCAGCGTTGACTCCAGAAGACAGGGACGGAACACTGAAGCTTTCTTT.

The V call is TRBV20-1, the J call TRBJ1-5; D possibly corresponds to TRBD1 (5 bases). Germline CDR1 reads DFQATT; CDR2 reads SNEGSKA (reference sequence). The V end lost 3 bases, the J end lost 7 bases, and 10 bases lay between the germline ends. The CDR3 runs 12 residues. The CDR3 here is CSASRQGQPQHF. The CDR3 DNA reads TGCAGTGCTAGTCGGCAGGGACAGCCCCAGCATTTT.

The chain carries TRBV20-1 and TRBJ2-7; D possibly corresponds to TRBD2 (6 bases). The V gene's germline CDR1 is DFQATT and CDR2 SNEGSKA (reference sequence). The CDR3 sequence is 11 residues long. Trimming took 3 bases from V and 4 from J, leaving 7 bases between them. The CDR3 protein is CSAREGYEQYF. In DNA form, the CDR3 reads TGCAGTGCTAGGGAGGGGTACGAGCAGTACTTC.

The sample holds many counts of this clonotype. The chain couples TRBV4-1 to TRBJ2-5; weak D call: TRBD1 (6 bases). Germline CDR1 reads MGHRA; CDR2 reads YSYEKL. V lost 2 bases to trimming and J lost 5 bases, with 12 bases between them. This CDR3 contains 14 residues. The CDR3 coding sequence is TGCGCCAGCAGCCAACCCATTCAGGGGGAGACCCAGTACTTC. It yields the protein CASSQPIQGETQYF.